This entry is about one TCR beta chain. Its matching antigen is unknown. The data belong to a study of CD8+ T cells in alopecia areata. After isolation, RNA underwent reverse transcription to generate cDNA as the sequencing template. Only in-frame clones appear in the TCRdb table, and some are missing; sequencing was by immunoSEQ multiplex PCR. The table shows some 150,000 clones, with about 70% occurring only once. The V end lost 2 bases, the J end lost 4 bases, and 15 bases lay between the germline ends. Germline-derived CDR1 and CDR2 are MGHRA and YSYEKL. This CDR3 comprises 15 residues. General study findings and limits: Patients shared TCRs less clearly than mice did, possibly owing to HLA.

This specimen was CD8+ T cells sorted from blood, taken at week 0. This TCR came from a human donor with alopecia areata. This chain links TRBV4-1 with TRBJ2-7; perhaps TRBD2 as D (5 bases). CDR3 DNA: TGCGCCAGCAGCCAATTATTATCGGGAATTTACGAGCAGTACTTC. It codes for CASSQLLSGIYEQYF.